This T cell receptor beta chain was recovered during a study of blood T cells in healthy people across ages. Concerning this clonotype itself: The antigen remains unidentified.

A second roughly 6 to 11 cycle PCR used barcoded and J-beta primers. Using its own MiXCR run on the 5' RACE reads, TCRdb lists one record per CDR3 protein. In the table there are 720,000 or so distinct CDR3 sequences, about 43% of which are singletons. Healthy Russian Caucasian donors spanned ages roughly 6 to 100 years. This CDR3 region has 13 residues. Germline V gene lookup returns CDR1 DFQATT and CDR2 SNEGSKA (reference sequence). Trimming shortened V by 2 bases and J by 0 bases, and 6 bases separated the two germline ends. Regarding the study as a whole: Age brought a roughly linear fall in TCR beta diversity measured per million T cells.

This chain connects TRBV20-1 to TRBJ2-3, with D unresolved. The specimen sequenced was blood. The clonotype originates from a man aged 80 or over in good health. The CDR3 coding sequence is TGCAGTGCTAGATTGATTAGCACAGATACGCAGTATTTT. Amino acids: CSARLISTDTQYF.